This TCR beta chain is from a study of shared clonotypes between healthy human individuals. Data came from immunoSEQ multiplex PCR; TCRdb stores just in-frame clones and leaves some out. This sample yields 2 million to 2.5 million clones, of which approximately 94% are seen a single time; around 0.13% belongs to the top ten. General study results and limits: Roughly 5% of naive CD4 clonotypes were common to several donors.

A note on this clone: Its antigen is currently unknown.

CDR1 is GTSNPN, CDR2 SVGIG, per germline (reference sequence). Germline trimming cut 5 bases from V and 1 base from J; bases unmatched to any gene: 1. The CDR3 extends over 13 amino acids. The specimen sequenced was naive CD4+ T cells sorted from blood. The subset is: CD45RA+ positively selected. V is TRBV30 and J is TRBJ1-1; TRBD1 matches at 10 bases. The sequence was collected from a man between 18 and 29 years old in good health. This CDR3 reads CAWDRGPNTEAFF. DNA for the CDR3: TGTGCCTGGGACAGGGGGCCGAACACTGAAGCTTTCTTT.